This TCR beta chain was captured in a study of T cell clonality in common variable immunodeficiency. General study results and limits: Authors noted CVID clonality's cause needs subpopulation repertoire sequencing. CVID subjects showed higher TCRbeta clonality than healthy controls. Common variable immunodeficiency TCR beta sequences reportedly had fewer deletions and N-nucleotide insertions. CVID patient heterogeneity limited repertoire-clinical complication correlations.

This clone was picked up a small number of times. Antigen specificity is unknown. The read ends 3 residues early relative to the CDR3; the germline J gene fills the gap. With V trimmed by 2 bases and J by 5 bases, 0 bases remained unmatched. This CDR3 contains 14 residues. Per the germline V gene, CDR1 is MNHEY and CDR2 is SVGEGT. Assay used: immunoSEQ multiplex PCR; TCRdb lists only in-frame clones, some missing. Recorded here are about 32,000 clones, none singletons. CVID subjects had received replacement immunoglobulin for at least one year. V and J are TRBV6-2 or TRBV6-3 and TRBJ2-5; 12 bases agree with TRBD1. Sequences were obtained from peripheral blood mononuclear cells. The sequence derives from a human donor with common variable immunodeficiency. Partial CDR3 DNA: TGTGCCAGCAGTTACGGGACAGGGGGCGAGACC. Its translation is CASSYGTGGET. The whole CDR3 sequence reads CASSYGTGGETQYF.